This T cell receptor (beta chain) is drawn from a study of CD8+ T cells in alopecia areata. Those with alopecia areata gave lesional scalp punch biopsies and peripheral blood. CDR1 SGHTA and CDR2 FQGNSA come from the germline V gene. Trimming shortened V by 2 bases and J by 0 bases, and 11 bases separated the two germline ends. The CDR3 contains 16 residues. Notes on the study in general: TCR sharing was clearer in mice than between patients, perhaps partly owing to patient HLA diversity. Alopecia totalis/universalis scalp especially showed more expanded CD8+ clones than normal scalp.

Investigators isolated RNA and reverse transcribed it into cDNA to act as the sequencing template. Libraries were prepared by immunoSEQ multiplex PCR; TCRdb keeps only in-frame clonotypes and omits some of them. This sample yields 150,000 to 200,000 clones, of which approximately 59% are seen a single time; roughly 14% belongs to the top ten. In its sample, this clone was seen a few times. Antigen: not known. This chain joins TRBV7-2 and TRBJ1-3; no reliable D call. The sample in question was CD4+ T cells sorted from blood, obtained at week 0. The sequence was collected from a human donor with alopecia areata. The CDR3 DNA is TGTGCCAGCAGCTTATCGTTTACAAGCTCTGGAAACACCATATATTTT. Encoded protein: CASSLSFTSSGNTIYF.